Following are 21 T cell receptor beta chains from one sample sequenced in a study of blood T cell repertoires in COVID-19. Libraries were prepared by immunoSEQ multiplex PCR; TCRdb keeps only in-frame clonotypes and omits some of them. This sample has about 360,000 clones; around 87% occur once, and the top ten carry more than 1.5%. Sequencing input: PBMCs or T cells enriched from blood (not recorded which). The receptors here all came from a middle-aged man in a cohort exposed to, infected with or recovered from COVID-19 (not recorded which).

J is TRBJ1-3 and V is TRBV6-5; perhaps TRBD1 as D (6 bases). Deletions cut 5 bases from V and 0 bases from J, with 11 bases between. This CDR3 spans 15 amino acids. Germline V gene data show CDR1 as MNHEY and CDR2 as SVGAGI. The CDR3 reads CASSKRDNSGNTIYF. The CDR3 bases are TGTGCCAGCAGTAAACGGGACAACTCTGGAAACACCATATATTTT.

The CDR3 DNA follows: TGCGCCAGCAGCTCGGATTTGGCAGGCTATGGCTACACCTTC. Protein product: CASSSDLAGYGYTF. The rearrangement joins TRBV5-1 to TRBJ1-2, with no clear D. Germline V gene sequence: CDR1 SGHRS, CDR2 YFSETQ. The CDR3 spans 14 residues. The V gene lost 3 bases and the J gene lost 4 bases, with 13 bases spanning the gap.

This chain joins TRBV1 and TRBJ2-3; the table gives TRBD2 as D, unverified against the DNA. TRBV1 is a known pseudogene. The length of the CDR3 is 22 residues. In DNA form, the CDR3 reads TGCACCAGCAGCCAAGTAAGACTAGCGGGAGGGCGAACTGTGTCTAGCACAGATACGCAGTATTTT. It is translated as CTSSQVRLAGGRTVSSTDTQYF.

The J gene is TRBJ1-2, the V gene TRBV24-1; D ambiguous. The V and J ends lost 9 bases and 5 bases respectively, with 15 bases between them. There are 13 residues in the CDR3. The germline CDR1 and CDR2 sequences are KGHDR and SFDVKD. CDR3: CATAAGSGYGYTF. For the CDR3, the DNA is TGTGCCACCGCCGCAGGTAGTGGGTATGGCTACACCTTC.

The J gene is TRBJ1-1, the V gene TRBV19, with TRBD1 matching over 7 bases. Germline V gene sequence: CDR1 LNHDA, CDR2 SQIVND (reference sequence). This CDR3 spans 14 amino acids. With 3 bases clipped from V and 4 bases from J, the junction kept 5 bases outside the gene matches. The CDR3, as DNA: TGTGCCAGTAGTATCGTTCGGGACAGCACTGAAGCTTTCTTT. The encoded protein is CASSIVRDSTEAFF.

This clone occurred once. The V gene is TRBV4-1, the J gene TRBJ2-2; 13 bases are shared with TRBD2. The CDR3 contains 15 residues. The V gene end was trimmed by 4 bases and the J gene end by 7 bases; junction bases not matched to a gene: 3. CDR1 and CDR2 from the germline V gene are MGHRA and YSYEKL. CDR3 amino acids: CASSPGLAGIGELFF. CDR3 bases: TGCGCCAGCAGCCCGGGACTAGCGGGAATCGGGGAGCTGTTTTTT.

The rearrangement links TRBV27 to TRBJ1-4, with TRBD1 identical over 11 bases. Germline lookup yields CDR1 MNHEY and CDR2 SMNVEV (reference sequence). Unmatched junction bases numbered 7, after V lost 6 bases and J lost 10 bases. This CDR3 spans 14 amino acids. CDR3 loop: CASRPSGTGGKLFF. CDR3 DNA: TGTGCCAGCAGACCTTCCGGGACAGGGGGAAAACTGTTTTTT.

The chain carries TRBV2 and TRBJ2-7, with D possibly being TRBD2 (6 bases). V dropped 8 bases and J dropped 6 bases, with 20 bases sitting between them. The germline V gene has CDR1 SNHLY and CDR2 FYNNEI. This CDR3 has 14 residues. The CDR3 DNA reads TGTGCCAGCGGCCTTAACGGGAGAAAGGGCGAGCAGTACTTC. Translated, it gives CASGLNGRKGEQYF.

The chain couples TRBV29-1 to TRBJ1-1; 9 bases agree with TRBD1. The V and J ends lost 7 bases and 5 bases, in that order; junction bases with no gene match: 11. Per the germline V gene, CDR1 is SQVTM and CDR2 is ANQGSEA. The CDR3 length is 14 residues. In DNA form, the CDR3 reads TGCAGCGCAACGGGGGACAGGGTAAGGACTGAAGCTTTCTTT. It specifies CSATGDRVRTEAFF.

This sequence joins TRBV5-1 and TRBJ2-5; 11 nucleotides line up with TRBD2. CDR1 and CDR2 (germline): SGHRS, YFSETQ. The CDR3 runs to 18 residues. Trimming took 2 bases from V and 2 from J; bases not matched to a gene: 11. The CDR3 region is CASSFSGTSGSGQETQYF. The CDR3 DNA sequence: TGCGCCAGCAGCTTTTCCGGGACTAGCGGAAGTGGGCAAGAGACCCAGTACTTC.

In DNA form, the CDR3 reads TGTGCCAGCAGCTTAGACAGGGGCCCTCATCAGCCCCAGCATTTT. Its protein is CASSLDRGPHQPQHF. V is TRBV7-9 and J is TRBJ1-5, with 7 positions matching TRBD1. The CDR3 totals 15 residues. In germline, CDR1 is SEHNR, CDR2 FQNEAQ (reference sequence). Trimming at V came to 1 base and at J to 5 bases, leaving 5 bases not matched to a gene.

This sequence joins TRBV19 and TRBJ2-3; D perhaps matches TRBD2 (5 bases). Germline CDR1 is LNHDA and CDR2 is SQIVND (reference sequence). The CDR3 has 16 residues. V lost 1 base and J lost 1, with 12 bases in between. Here the CDR3 reads CASSIGASLGTDTQYF. CDR3 DNA: TGTGCCAGTAGTATAGGTGCTAGCTTGGGCACAGATACGCAGTATTTT. Full variable domain (rest looked up from reference TRBV19 and TRBJ2-3): DGGITQSPKYLFRKEGQNVTLSCEQNLNHDAMYWYRQDPGQGLRLIYYSQIVNDFQKGDIAEGYSVSREKKESFPLTVTSAQKNPTAFYLCASSIGASLGTDTQYFGPGTRLTVL.

The rearrangement joins TRBV5-6 to TRBJ2-3; D is perhaps TRBD2 (5 bases). CDR1 is SGHDT and CDR2 is YYEEEE in the germline V gene. Deletions cut 0 bases from V and 5 bases from J, with 13 bases between. The CDR3 is 15 amino acids. CDR3 sequence (DNA): TGTGCCAGCAGCTTGGGAGCGGATGGGAGAGATACGCAGTATTTT. This gives the protein CASSLGADGRDTQYF.

The chain is built from TRBV19 and TRBJ1-2, with 9 bases lining up with TRBD1. Trimming took 7 bases from V and 2 from J; bases not matched to a gene: 11. Germline V gene lookup returns CDR1 LNHDA and CDR2 SQIVND (reference sequence). The CDR3 totals 16 residues. This CDR3 reads CASTNPRDRENYGYTF. CDR3 bases: TGTGCCAGTACCAATCCCCGGGACAGGGAAAACTATGGCTACACCTTC.

V is TRBV5-1 and J is TRBJ2-3, with a possible D match to TRBD2 (7 bases). The V end lost 3 bases, the J end lost 2 bases, and 13 bases lay between the germline ends. Looked up from germline, CDR1 is SGHRS and CDR2 is YFSETQ. CDR3 length: 15 amino acids. The DNA for the CDR3 is TGCGCCAGCAGCTCAGGGGAGCGGGACACAGATACGCAGTATTTT. Translation: CASSSGERDTDTQYF.

The chain recombines TRBV5-1 with TRBJ1-2, with 7 bases aligning to TRBD1. The germline V gene encodes CDR1 SGHRS and CDR2 YFSETQ. This CDR3 spans 14 amino acids. V dropped 3 bases and J dropped 5; count of bases not matched to a gene: 7. CDR3 sequence reads: CASSSTGTEYGYTF. In DNA form, the CDR3 reads TGCGCCAGCAGCTCGACCGGGACAGAGTATGGCTACACCTTC.

This chain links TRBV3-1 (or the pseudogene TRBV3-2) with TRBJ1-2; D perhaps matches TRBD1 (6 bases). Germline CDR1 is LGHDT and CDR2 is YNNKEL (reference sequence). The CDR3 has 16 residues. V was shortened by 4 bases and J by 2 bases, with 17 bases between the two germline ends. The CDR3 region is CASSPETGIRNYGYTF. In nucleotides, the CDR3 is TGTGCCAGCAGCCCAGAAACAGGGATACGGAACTATGGCTACACCTTC.

The chain combines TRBV25-1 with TRBJ2-1, with 11 bases that match TRBD2. This CDR3 is built from 16 residues. Losses at the gene ends were 1 base for V and 6 bases for J; bases not matched to a gene: 5. Germline lookup yields CDR1 MGHDK and CDR2 SYGVNS. In nucleotides, the CDR3 is TGTGCCAGCAGTGAATCGGTTAGCGGGAGGGCCAATGAGCAGTTCTTC. Residues: CASSESVSGRANEQFF.

This chain joins TRBV5-1 and TRBJ1-1, with 7 bases matching TRBD1. After removal of 4 bases from V and 1 base from J, the junction contained 7 bases not matched to a gene. Germline V gene sequence: CDR1 SGHRS, CDR2 YFSETQ. The CDR3 consists of 15 residues. CDR3 nucleotides: TGCGCCAGCAGCCGCTCGGACAGGACGAACACTGAAGCTTTCTTT. This gives the protein CASSRSDRTNTEAFF. The full variable domain, with the rest looked up from reference TRBV5-1 and TRBJ1-1, is KAGVTQTPRYLIKTRGQQVTLSCSPISGHRSVSWYQQTPGQGLQFLFEYFSETQRNKGNFPGRFSGRQFSNSRSEMNVSTLELGDSALYLCASSRSDRTNTEAFFGQGTRLTVV.

This clone has more than one count but fewer than ten. V usage is TRBV27 and J usage is TRBJ1-3; perhaps TRBD1 as D (6 bases). The V end lost 5 bases, the J end lost 4 bases, and 9 bases lay between the germline ends. From germline, CDR1 is MNHEY and CDR2 SMNVEV (reference sequence). CDR3 length: 13 residues. CDR3 nucleotides: TGTGCCAGCAGTCCACAGGGAGGAAACACCATATATTTT. Its translation: CASSPQGGNTIYF.

Comments on this clone: Its ends do not fully match the called genes, so a read error is possible. The gene calls are TRBV28 and TRBJ1-2; no definite D call. Germline V gene sequence: CDR1 MDHEN, CDR2 SYDVKM. This CDR3 region has 13 residues. CDR3 loop: CASSFAGIHPTAF. The CDR3 region has the DNA TGTGCCAGCAGTTTTGCGGGGATTCACCCCACCGCCTTC.